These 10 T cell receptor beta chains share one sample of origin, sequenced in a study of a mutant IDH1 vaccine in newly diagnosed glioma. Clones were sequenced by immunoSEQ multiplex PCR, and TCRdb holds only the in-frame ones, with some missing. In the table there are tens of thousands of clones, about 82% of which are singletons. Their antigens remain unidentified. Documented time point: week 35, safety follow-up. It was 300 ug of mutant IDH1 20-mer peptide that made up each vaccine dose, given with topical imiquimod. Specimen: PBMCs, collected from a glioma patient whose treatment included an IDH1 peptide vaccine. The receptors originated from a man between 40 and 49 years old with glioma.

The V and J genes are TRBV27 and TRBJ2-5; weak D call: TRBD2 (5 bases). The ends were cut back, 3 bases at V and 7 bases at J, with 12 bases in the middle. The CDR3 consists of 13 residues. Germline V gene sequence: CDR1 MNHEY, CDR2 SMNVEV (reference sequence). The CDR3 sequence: CASSLGFAGTQYF. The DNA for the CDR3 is TGTGCCAGCAGTTTGGGGTTTGCGGGGACCCAGTACTTC.

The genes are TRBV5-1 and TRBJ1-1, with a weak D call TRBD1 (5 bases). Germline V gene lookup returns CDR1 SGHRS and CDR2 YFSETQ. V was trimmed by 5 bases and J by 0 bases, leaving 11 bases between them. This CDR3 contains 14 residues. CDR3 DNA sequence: TGCGCCAGCAGATTAGACAGCTTGAACACTGAAGCTTTCTTT. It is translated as CASRLDSLNTEAFF.

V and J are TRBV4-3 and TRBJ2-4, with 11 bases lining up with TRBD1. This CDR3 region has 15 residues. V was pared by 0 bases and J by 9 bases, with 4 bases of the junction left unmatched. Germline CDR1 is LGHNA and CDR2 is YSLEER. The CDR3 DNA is TGCGCCAGCAGCCAAGAGGCCGGGACAGGGGGCATTCAGTACTTC. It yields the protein CASSQEAGTGGIQYF.

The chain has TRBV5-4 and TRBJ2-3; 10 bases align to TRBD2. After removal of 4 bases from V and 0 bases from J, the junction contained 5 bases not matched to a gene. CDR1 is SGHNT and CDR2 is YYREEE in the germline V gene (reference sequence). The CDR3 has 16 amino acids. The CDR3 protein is CASSTGLAVSTDTQYF. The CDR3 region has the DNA TGTGCCAGCAGCACTGGACTAGCGGTTAGCACAGATACGCAGTATTTT.

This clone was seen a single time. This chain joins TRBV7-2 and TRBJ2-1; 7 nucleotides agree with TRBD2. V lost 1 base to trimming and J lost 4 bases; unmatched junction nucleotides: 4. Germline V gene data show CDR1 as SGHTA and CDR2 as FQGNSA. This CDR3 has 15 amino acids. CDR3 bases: TGTGCCAGCAGCTTAGGAGCGGGAACTTACAATGAGCAGTTCTTC. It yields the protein CASSLGAGTYNEQFF.

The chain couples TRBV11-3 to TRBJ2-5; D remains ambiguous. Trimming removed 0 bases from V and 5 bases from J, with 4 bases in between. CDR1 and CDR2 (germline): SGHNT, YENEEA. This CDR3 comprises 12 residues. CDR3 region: CASSLEAETQYF. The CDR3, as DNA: TGTGCCAGCAGCTTAGAGGCTGAGACCCAGTACTTC.

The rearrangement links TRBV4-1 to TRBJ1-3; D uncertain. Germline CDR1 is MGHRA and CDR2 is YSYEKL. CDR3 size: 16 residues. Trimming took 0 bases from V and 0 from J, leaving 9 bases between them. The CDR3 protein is CASSQDRVFSGNTIYF. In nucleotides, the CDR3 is TGCGCCAGCAGCCAAGATCGGGTGTTCTCTGGAAACACCATATATTTT.

The CDR3 DNA sequence: TGTGCCAGCAGAAGCGTCACCCGGACTCATAACACCGGGGAGCTGTTTTTT. Residues: CASRSVTRTHNTGELFF. J is TRBJ2-2 and V is TRBV7-8, with a tentative D call TRBD2 (5 bases). The CDR3 is made up of 17 amino acids. Germline V gives CDR1 SGHVS, CDR2 FQNEAQ. V lost 6 bases, J lost 2 bases, and 19 bases lay in between. The whole variable domain, filled in from reference TRBV7-8 and TRBJ2-2, reads GAGVSQSPRYKVAKRGQDVALRCDPISGHVSLFWYQQALGQGPEFLTYFQNEAQLDKSGLPSDRFFAERPEGSVSTLKIQRTQQEDSAVYLCASRSVTRTHNTGELFFGEGSRLTVL.

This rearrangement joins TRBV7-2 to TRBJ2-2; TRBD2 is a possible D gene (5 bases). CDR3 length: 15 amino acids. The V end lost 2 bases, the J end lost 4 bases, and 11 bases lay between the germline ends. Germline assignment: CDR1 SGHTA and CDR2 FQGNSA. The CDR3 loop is CASSLRSGLTGELFF. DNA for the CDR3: TGTGCCAGCAGCTTAAGGAGCGGCCTCACCGGGGAGCTGTTTTTT.

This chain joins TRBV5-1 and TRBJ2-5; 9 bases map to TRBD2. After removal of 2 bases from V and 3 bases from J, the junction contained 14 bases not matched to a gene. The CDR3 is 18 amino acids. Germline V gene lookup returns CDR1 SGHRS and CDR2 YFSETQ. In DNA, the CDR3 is TGCGCCAGCAGCTTCCAGGGGGGGCTTAGCGGGAGTGAAGAGACCCAGTACTTC. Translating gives CASSFQGGLSGSEETQYF.